What follows describes a single TCR beta chain. No antigen is known for it. CDR3 length: 16 residues. J gave up 4 bases and V 3 bases, and 7 bases lay outside the gene matches. The germline V gene encodes CDR1 MDHEN and CDR2 SYDVKM. The sample comes from a study of cytomegalovirus exposure and HLA in healthy donors. Study details: In a later analysis, it was reported that the approximately 120 validation repertoires had been produced on the same platform as the 600 to 850 repertoires belonging to the first cohort.

Study findings and constraints: According to a later analysis, TCR clusters from the first cohort tended to co-occur in the 120 or so validation repertoires. Cytomegalovirus-associated TCR beta chains were listed, numbering 150 to 200. Rarity marked most TCR sequences, yet some public TCRs occurred in many donors.

Method: immunoSEQ multiplex PCR; TCRdb's copy keeps in-frame clones and lacks some. The repertoire holds around 98,000 clones, roughly 87% seen once, with 5.5% to 7.5% in the top ten. The TCR comes from a man younger than 35 in good health and CMV-seropositive. Sample: PBMCs. This chain connects TRBV28 to TRBJ1-5; 9 bases map to TRBD1. CDR3 nucleotides: TGTGCCAGCAGTTTGAAGACAGGGGGGATTAATCAGCCCCAGCATTTT. Its translation: CASSLKTGGINQPQHF.